A single sample gave rise to the 18 T cell receptor beta chains below, sequenced in a study of post-analysis software for immune sequencing data (dated by TCRdb to about 2015). The study at large found these results: Patients showed significantly higher frequencies than controls for five TRBV segments, among them TRBV5-6, TRBV5-1 and TRBV20-1.

No antigen has been assigned to these receptors. Libraries were constructed by PCR. The sequencer was an Illumina HiSeq 2500. Unique molecular identifiers were incorporated into TCR beta cDNA libraries to reduce PCR and sequencing biases. TCRdb's own reprocessing of the public reads used fastp at Q25 and MiXCR and kept productive beta chains. Identical CDR3 proteins give one entry, which carries the most common genes and DNA. This sample lists 350,000 to 450,000 distinct CDR3 sequences; roughly 35% were detected once. The ten largest clones add up to around an eighth of the sample. The sample comprised blood. These receptors all come from a girl aged 10 to 17 with multiple sclerosis.

CDR3 residues: CSVEMGTDTQYF. The CDR3 DNA follows: TGCAGCGTTGAGATGGGGACAGATACGCAGTATTTT. The V gene is TRBV29-1, the J gene TRBJ2-3, with D uncertain. The CDR3 runs to 12 residues. The V end was cut by 3 bases, the J end by 3 bases, with 7 bases between. Per germline, CDR1 SQVTM and CDR2 ANQGSEA.

About this clonotype itself: Possible read error: a much larger clone is one base away. The chain carries TRBV7-6 and TRBJ2-5; D could derive from TRBD1 or TRBD2 (5 bases each). This CDR3 has 19 amino acids. Germline loops: CDR1 SGHVS, CDR2 FNYEAQ. The CDR3, as DNA: TGTGCCAGCAGCTACCCTCTCCGAAACCCGGGATGGGGCCAAGAGACCCAGCACTTC. This sequence encodes CASSYPLRNPGWGQETQHF.

For this clonotype: This may come from a read error, since a much larger clone is one base off. This chain links TRBV7-9 with TRBJ2-7, with D perhaps matching TRBD1 (5 bases). The DNA end is a closer match to TRBJ2-5, so the J assignment may be wrong. The germline V gene encodes CDR1 SEHNR and CDR2 FQNEAQ (reference sequence). This CDR3 spans 14 amino acids. This CDR3 reads CASTQGRSQGTQYF. DNA for the CDR3: TGTGCCAGCACCCAGGGAAGATCCCAAGGGACCCAGTACTTC.

This clonotype was recorded once. V usage is TRBV12-3 or TRBV12-4 and J usage is TRBJ1-2, with D possibly being TRBD1 (6 bases). The CDR3 loop spans 15 amino acids. The germline V and J ends were trimmed by 3 bases and 0 bases, with 11 bases remaining between them. The CDR3 sequence is CASSFRGGTNYGYTF. CDR3 DNA: TGTGCCAGCAGTTTCAGGGGAGGCACTAACTATGGCTACACCTTC.

This clonotype was found once. V and J are TRBV4-3 and TRBJ1-5, with no clear D. This CDR3 is 15 amino acids long. Trimming took 5 bases from V and 0 from J, leaving 11 bases between them. Germline assignment: CDR1 LGHNA and CDR2 YSLEER. The CDR3 is CASSLDAYSNQPQHF. The CDR3 DNA reads as TGCGCCAGCAGCTTGGACGCCTATAGCAATCAGCCCCAGCATTTT.

The gene calls are TRBV5-1 and TRBJ1-1, with D perhaps matching TRBD1 (5 bases). Germline-derived CDR1 and CDR2 are SGHRS and YFSETQ. Trimming left V 3 bases short and J 3 bases short, with 15 bases between. The CDR3 runs 15 residues. In nucleotides, the CDR3 is TGCGCCAGCAGCTCTCAGGGAAGAATCGACACTGAAGCTTTCTTT. Translated, it gives CASSSQGRIDTEAFF.

The genes are TRBV27 and TRBJ2-5; TRBD2 matches 8 bases. The CDR3 sequence is 18 residues long. The germline V gene has CDR1 MNHEY and CDR2 SMNVEV (reference sequence). The V and J ends lost 8 bases and 0 bases, in that order; junction bases with no gene match: 17. CDR3 in DNA: TGTGCCAGCGGACGGGGGGCGACGACTAGCGAGGACCAAGAGACCCAGTACTTC. Translating it yields CASGRGATTSEDQETQYF.

The V and J genes are TRBV20-1 and TRBJ2-5; perhaps TRBD1 as D (5 bases). V shed 3 bases and J shed 5 bases, with 13 bases lying between them. Germline loops: CDR1 DFQATT, CDR2 SNEGSKA (reference sequence). The CDR3 extends over 13 amino acids. CDR3 in amino acids: CSARSRVLETQYF. For the CDR3, the DNA is TGCAGTGCTAGGAGCAGGGTCTTGGAGACCCAGTACTTC.

The chain employs TRBV7-3 and TRBJ2-6; a weak D match, TRBD1 (5 bases). Germline V gene data show CDR1 as SGHTA and CDR2 as FQGTGA. The CDR3 spans 15 residues. V lost 2 bases, J lost 1 base, and 6 bases lay in between. Written as DNA, the CDR3 is TGTGCCAGCAGCTTATGGACATCTGGGGCCAACGTCCTGACTTTC. The encoded protein is CASSLWTSGANVLTF. The full variable domain, completed using reference TRBV7-3 and TRBJ2-6, is GAGVSQTPSNKVTEKGKYVELRCDPISGHTALYWYRQSLGQGPEFLIYFQGTGAADDSGLPNDRFFAVRPEGSVSTLKIQRTERGDSAVYLCASSLWTSGANVLTFGAGSRLTVL.

The chain is built from TRBV7-3 and TRBJ2-1, with TRBD2 as a possible D gene (6 bases). With the DNA end fitting TRBJ2-7 better, the J assignment may be wrong. The germline gives CDR1 SGHTA, CDR2 FQGTGA. CDR3 length equals 16 residues. The CDR3 is CASSLSGTWEYNEQYF. The CDR3 DNA follows: TGTGCCAGCAGCTTATCCGGGACTTGGGAATACAATGAGCAGTACTTC.

This clonotype was seen only a few times. This chain uses TRBV20-1 with TRBJ1-5, with D perhaps TRBD1 (6 bases). The V gene's germline CDR1 is DFQATT and CDR2 SNEGSKA (reference sequence). This CDR3 spans 15 amino acids. With 4 bases removed from V and 1 base from J, the gap between germline ends came to 14 bases. In DNA form, the CDR3 reads TGCAGTGCTAAAGGACAGACCTCCAGCAATCAGCCCCAGCATTTT. It is translated as CSAKGQTSSNQPQHF.

This chain connects TRBV6-5 to TRBJ1-5; D remains ambiguous. Trimming pared 6 bases from V and 0 bases from J, leaving 9 bases between. There are 14 residues in the CDR3. Germline CDR1 is MNHEY and CDR2 is SVGAGI. The CDR3 here is CASRTWGSNQPQHF. CDR3 bases: TGTGCCAGCAGGACTTGGGGTAGCAATCAGCCCCAGCATTTT.

This clonotype was recorded many times. CDR3 DNA: TGTGCCACCAATCAGGCAGGGGGGGGCCCCAACGAGCAGTTCTTC. Translation: CATNQAGGGPNEQFF. The rearrangement uses TRBV10-3 and TRBJ2-1; perhaps D is TRBD1 or TRBD2 (7 bases each). There are 15 residues in the CDR3. The V end was cut by 10 bases, the J end by 10 bases, with 26 bases between. Germline CDR1 is ENHRY and CDR2 is SYGVKD.

The V gene is TRBV7-9, the J gene TRBJ2-1; D is undetermined. The DNA end is more similar to TRBJ2-7, so the J call may be wrong. The germline V gene has CDR1 SEHNR and CDR2 FQNEAQ (reference sequence). The CDR3 is 14 amino acids. The CDR3 spells CASSLVSSYNEQYF. The CDR3 nucleotides are TGTGCCAGCAGCTTAGTGAGCTCCTACAATGAGCAGTACTTC.

In its sample, this clonotype was seen many times. The genes are TRBV12-3 or TRBV12-4 and TRBJ2-1, with D maybe TRBD1 (5 bases). The CDR3 covers 16 residues. Trimming shortened V by 6 bases and J by 0 bases, and 15 bases separated the two germline ends. The CDR3 spells CASRPQGIFSYNEQFF. CDR3 nucleotides: TGTGCCAGCAGACCGCAGGGAATCTTCTCCTACAATGAGCAGTTCTTC.

V is TRBV12-3 or TRBV12-4 and J is TRBJ1-5; possible D gene TRBD1, 5 bases. V was clipped by 3 bases and J by 5 bases, with 11 bases between them. The length of the CDR3 is 14 residues. This CDR3 reads CASSLGQYYQPQHF. The CDR3 DNA reads as TGTGCCAGCAGTTTGGGGCAGTATTATCAGCCCCAGCATTTT.

This clonotype was observed a handful of times. The V call is TRBV28, the J call TRBJ2-7, with a possible D match to TRBD2 (5 bases). Trimming cost V 5 bases and J 2 bases, with 16 bases left between them. In germline, CDR1 is MDHEN, CDR2 SYDVKM. The CDR3 runs 15 residues. The CDR3 region is CASSPRARGPYEQYF. The CDR3, as DNA: TGTGCCAGCAGTCCGCGGGCCCGAGGCCCCTACGAGCAGTACTTC.

This sequence joins TRBV6-5 and TRBJ2-7; 7 bases map to TRBD2. Germline CDR1 reads MNHEY; CDR2 reads SVGAGI. V was pared by 6 bases and J by 6 bases, with 11 bases of the junction left unmatched. The CDR3 spans 14 residues. The CDR3 DNA follows: TGTGCCAGCAGAGTTTTTTTGGGGGGGGGCGAGCAGTACTTC. The encoded protein is CASRVFLGGGEQYF.